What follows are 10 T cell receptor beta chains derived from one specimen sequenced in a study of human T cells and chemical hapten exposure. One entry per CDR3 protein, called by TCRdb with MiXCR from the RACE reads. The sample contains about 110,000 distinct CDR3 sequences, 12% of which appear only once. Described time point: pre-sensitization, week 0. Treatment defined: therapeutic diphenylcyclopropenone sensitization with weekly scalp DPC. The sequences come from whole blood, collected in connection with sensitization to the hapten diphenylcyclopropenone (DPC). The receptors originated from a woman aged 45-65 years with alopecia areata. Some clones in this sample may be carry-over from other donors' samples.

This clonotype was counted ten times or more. The CDR3 region is CASSTTSGRDYNEQFF. The CDR3 DNA follows: TGTGCCAGCAGTACGACTAGCGGGAGGGACTACAATGAGCAGTTCTTC. This chain links TRBV28 with TRBJ2-1; 14 bases align to TRBD2. This CDR3 region has 16 residues. Per the germline V gene, CDR1 is MDHEN and CDR2 is SYDVKM. Unmatched junction bases numbered 3, after V lost 5 bases and J lost 3 bases.

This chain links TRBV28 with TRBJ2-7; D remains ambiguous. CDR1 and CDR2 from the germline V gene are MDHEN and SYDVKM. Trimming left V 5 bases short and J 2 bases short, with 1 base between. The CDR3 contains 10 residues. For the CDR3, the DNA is TGTGCCAGCAGTACCTACGAGCAGTACTTC. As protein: CASSTYEQYF.

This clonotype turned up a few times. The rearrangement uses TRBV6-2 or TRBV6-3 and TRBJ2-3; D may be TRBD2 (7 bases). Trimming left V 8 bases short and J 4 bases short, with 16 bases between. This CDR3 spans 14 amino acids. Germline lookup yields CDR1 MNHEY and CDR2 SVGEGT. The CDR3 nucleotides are TGTGCCAGCTGCCGGGGGGCGAACGCAGATACGCAGTATTTT. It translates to CASCRGANADTQYF.

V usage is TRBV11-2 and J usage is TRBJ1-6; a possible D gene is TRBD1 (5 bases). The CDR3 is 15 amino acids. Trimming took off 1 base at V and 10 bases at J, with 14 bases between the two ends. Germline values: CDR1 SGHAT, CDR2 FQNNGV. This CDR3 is CASSLVPGQRSPLHF. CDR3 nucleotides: TGTGCCAGCAGCTTAGTTCCGGGGCAGCGGTCACCCCTCCACTTT.

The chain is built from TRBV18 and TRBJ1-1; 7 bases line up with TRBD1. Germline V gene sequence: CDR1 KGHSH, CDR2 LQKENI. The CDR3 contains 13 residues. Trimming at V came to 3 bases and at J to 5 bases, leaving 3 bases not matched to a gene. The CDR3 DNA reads TGTGCCAGCTCACCTCTACAGGGGACTGAAGCTTTCTTT. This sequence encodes CASSPLQGTEAFF. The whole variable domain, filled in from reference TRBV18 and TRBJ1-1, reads NAGVMQNPRHLVRRRGQEARLRCSPMKGHSHVYWYRQLPEEGLKFMVYLQKENIIDESGMPKERFSAEFPKEGPSILRIQQVVRGDSAAYFCASSPLQGTEAFFGQGTRLTVV.

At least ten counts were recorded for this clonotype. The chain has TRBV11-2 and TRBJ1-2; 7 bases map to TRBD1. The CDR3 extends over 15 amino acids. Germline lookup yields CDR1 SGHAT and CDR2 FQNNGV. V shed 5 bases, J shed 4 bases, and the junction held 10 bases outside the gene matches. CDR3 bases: TGTGCCAGCAGCCCGCGAGCGCAGGGGGGCTATGGCTACACCTTC. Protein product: CASSPRAQGGYGYTF.

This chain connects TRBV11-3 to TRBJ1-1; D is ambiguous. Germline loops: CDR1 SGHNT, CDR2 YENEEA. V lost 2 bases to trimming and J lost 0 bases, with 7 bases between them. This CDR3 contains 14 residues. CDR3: CASSLNGLNTEAFF. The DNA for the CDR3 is TGTGCCAGCAGCTTAAACGGTCTGAACACTGAAGCTTTCTTT. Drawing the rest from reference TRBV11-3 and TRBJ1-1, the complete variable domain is EAGVVQSPRYKIIEKKQPVAFWCNPISGHNTLYWYLQNLGQGPELLIRYENEEAVDDSQLPKDRFSAERLKGVDSTLKIQPAELGDSAVYLCASSLNGLNTEAFFGQGTRLTVV.

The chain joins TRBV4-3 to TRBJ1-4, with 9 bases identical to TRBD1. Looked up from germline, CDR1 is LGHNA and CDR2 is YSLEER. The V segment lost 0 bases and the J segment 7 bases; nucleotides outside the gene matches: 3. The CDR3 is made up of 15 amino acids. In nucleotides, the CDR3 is TGCGCCAGCAGCCAAGAGGGGACAGGGCGTGAAAAACTGTTTTTT. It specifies CASSQEGTGREKLFF.

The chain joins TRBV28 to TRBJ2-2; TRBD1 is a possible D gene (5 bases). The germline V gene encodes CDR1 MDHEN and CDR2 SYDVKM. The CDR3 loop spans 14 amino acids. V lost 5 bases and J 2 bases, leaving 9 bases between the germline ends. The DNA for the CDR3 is TGTGCCAGCAGTCCCGACAGCAACACCGGGGAGCTGTTTTTT. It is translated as CASSPDSNTGELFF.

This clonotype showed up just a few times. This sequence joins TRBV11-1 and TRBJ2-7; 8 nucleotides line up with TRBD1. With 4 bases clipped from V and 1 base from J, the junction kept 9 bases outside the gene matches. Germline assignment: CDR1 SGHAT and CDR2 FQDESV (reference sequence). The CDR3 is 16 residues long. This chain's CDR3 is CASSYGQGTGSYEQYF. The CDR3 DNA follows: TGTGCCAGCAGCTACGGACAGGGAACGGGGTCCTACGAGCAGTACTTC.